Listed below are T cell receptor beta chains from one sample, sequenced in a study of shared clonotypes between healthy human individuals. Profiled with immunoSEQ multiplex PCR; TCRdb holds only in-frame clones, not every one. The sample lists more than 1 million clones, around 78% seen once, with approximately 0.52% in the top ten. The sample comprised memory CD4+ T cells from PBMCs. The receptors were gathered from a man younger than 35 in good health. Some clones in this sample may be carry-over from other donors' samples. Each CDR3 is given with its conserved first and last residue. D genes are given only for firm matches. The size field is filled for only some rows; it gives once, few, many or a size class.

TGTGCCAGCAGCTCCATACAGGGAGTAGGGGGCTACACCTTC,CASSSIQGVGGYTF,TRBJ1-2,NA,TRBV7-6,NA
TGTGCCAGCAGGGCTAGCGGGAGTCATGAGCAGTTCTTC,CASRASGSHEQFF,TRBJ2-1,NA,TRBV27,TRBD2
TGTGCCAGCAGCCTACTGGGACAGGGGGCAGGAGAGACCCAGTACTTC,CASSLLGQGAGETQYF,TRBJ2-5,NA,TRBV9,TRBD1
TGTGCCAGCAGCCCATCCCGCCGGGGGCGCGATGGCTACACCTTC,CASSPSRRGRDGYTF,TRBJ1-2,NA,TRBV9,NA
TGTGCCAGCTCACCCCGACTAGCGGACAATGAGCAGTTCTTC,CASSPRLADNEQFF,TRBJ2-1,NA,TRBV18,TRBD2
TGTGCCAGCAGCTCCGACTTGACACGCGGCTACACCTTC,CASSSDLTRGYTF,TRBJ1-2,NA,TRBV7-8,NA
TGTGCCAGCAGCCTAGGACAGGGGGCTAACCTGCCGCGGGAGACCCAGTACTTC,CASSLGQGANLPRETQYF,TRBJ2-5,NA,TRBV7-9,TRBD1
TGCGCCAGCAGCTTGGCCGGGAGGGGCCGGGGAACCGGGGAGCTGTTTTTT,CASSLAGRGRGTGELFF,TRBJ2-2,NA,TRBV5-1,TRBD2
TGTGCCAGCAGCCCAACAGCCCGTGCAGGGAACGCTCTAGGTACCTACGAGCAGTACTTC,CASSPTARAGNALGTYEQYF,TRBJ2-7,NA,TRBV16,NA
TGTGCCAGCGGGGACAGAGCCTACGAGCAGTACTTC,CASGDRAYEQYF,TRBJ2-7,few,TRBV6-4,TRBD1
TGTGCCAGCAGTTCAAAGACAGGGGGAGCGAACACCGGGGAGCTGTTTTTT,CASSSKTGGANTGELFF,TRBJ2-2,NA,TRBV27,TRBD1